This T cell receptor (delta chain) appears in the sequencing data of a study of gamma-delta chains in newborns, infants, children. Study-wide context: Microbial exposure reportedly drives polyclonal innate γδ T cell expansion after birth.

TCRdb reapplied CATT to the reads. The profile shows thousands of delta-chain clones, more than 0.6% of them singletons. This clone was observed a handful of times. At residue 4, the TCRdb amino acid sequence and the translated nucleotide sequence differ, so the protein here is the DNA translation. Specimen: blood. The receptor was derived from a child who was a newborn, infant or young child, either healthy, febrile or measles-vaccinated (not recorded which).

The CDR3 region has the DNA TGTGCCTGTGGCACTACTTTTCGGGGACCGAGCTCCTGGGACACCCGACAGATGTTTTTC. As protein: CACGTTFRGPSSWDTRQMFF. J is TRDJ3 and V is TRDV2, with D possibly being TRDD3 (5 bases). This CDR3 region has 20 residues. V lost 5 bases and J 0 bases, leaving 22 bases between the germline ends. The germline V gene has CDR1 GEAIGNYY and CDR2 EKD.